A single sample is the source of the 19 T cell receptor beta chains below, sequenced in a study of T cell responses to AZD1222 COVID-19 vaccine. Clones were sequenced by immunoSEQ multiplex PCR, and TCRdb holds only the in-frame ones, with some missing. Of some 140,000 clones listed, over 90% are singletons. Sequencing was performed on peripheral blood, taken on day 0 of AZD1222 vaccination. These receptors were obtained from an adult in good health.

The rearrangement joins TRBV6-5 to TRBJ2-1; D ambiguous. The germline V and J ends were trimmed by 2 bases and 1 base, with 12 bases remaining between them. The CDR3 has 16 residues. Germline CDR1 reads MNHEY; CDR2 reads SVGAGI. The CDR3 DNA reads TGTGCCAGCAGTTACCGACGTTTCAATTCCTACAATGAGCAGTTCTTC. Protein: CASSYRRFNSYNEQFF.

The chain joins TRBV29-1 to TRBJ2-7, with TRBD2 identical over 7 bases. Trimming cost V 5 bases and J 0 bases; bases outside gene matches: 7. CDR1 is SQVTM, CDR2 ANQGSEA, per germline. The CDR3 has 14 residues. The CDR3 bases are TGCAGCGTTTCCTCCCCTAGCGGCTCCTACGAGCAGTACTTC. Translated, it gives CSVSSPSGSYEQYF.

The chain employs TRBV19 and TRBJ2-2, with TRBD2 as a possible D gene (6 bases). CDR3 length equals 16 residues. CDR1 LNHDA and CDR2 SQIVND come from the germline V gene (reference sequence). V dropped 1 base and J dropped 3 bases, with 12 bases sitting between them. The DNA for the CDR3 is TGTGCCAGTAGTATAGTGGAGGGGACGGACACCGGGGAGCTGTTTTTT. Protein: CASSIVEGTDTGELFF.

CDR3 residues: CASSEEAAYGYTF. The DNA for the CDR3 is TGCGCCAGCAGTGAGGAGGCAGCTTATGGCTACACCTTC. The V call is TRBV10-2, the J call TRBJ1-2; the D is unclear. The CDR3 is 13 amino acids. Trimming stripped 2 bases from V and 5 bases from J, with 9 bases between. Germline CDR1 reads WSHSY; CDR2 reads SAAADI.

J is TRBJ2-2 and V is TRBV6-1; TRBD2 matches 13 bases. CDR3 length equals 17 residues. V was pared by 3 bases and J by 7 bases, with 8 bases of the junction left unmatched. Per germline, CDR1 MNHNS and CDR2 SASEGT. The CDR3 is CASSDLTSGRSDGELFF. The CDR3 DNA is TGTGCCAGCAGTGACCTGACTAGCGGGAGGTCGGACGGGGAGCTGTTTTTT.

V and J are TRBV6-5 and TRBJ1-2; D is possibly TRBD1 (6 bases). The ends were cut back, 5 bases at V and 0 bases at J, with 10 bases in the middle. CDR1 is MNHEY, CDR2 SVGAGI, per germline. The CDR3 runs 14 residues. The DNA for the CDR3 is TGTGCCAGCAGTCCGACAGGCGCTAACTATGGCTACACCTTC. This sequence encodes CASSPTGANYGYTF.

This sequence joins TRBV10-2 and TRBJ2-7; no definite D call. V dropped 3 bases and J dropped 8 bases, with 11 bases sitting between them. This CDR3 has 12 amino acids. Germline V gives CDR1 WSHSY, CDR2 SAAADI. CDR3 protein: CASSDNLPQQYF. CDR3 DNA: TGCGCCAGCAGTGACAACTTACCACAGCAGTACTTC.

The chain carries TRBV5-4 and TRBJ2-1, with 10 bases lining up with TRBD2. Germline assignment: CDR1 SGHNT and CDR2 YYREEE (reference sequence). The trim removed 0 bases at V and 6 bases at J, leaving 6 bases unmatched. This CDR3 spans 16 amino acids. CDR3 in amino acids: CASSLASGGGGNEQFF. In nucleotides, the CDR3 is TGTGCCAGCAGCTTGGCCAGCGGGGGGGGAGGCAATGAGCAGTTCTTC.

The genes are TRBV4-2 and TRBJ1-5; the D is unclear. The germline V gene has CDR1 LGHNA and CDR2 YNFKEQ. The CDR3 sequence is 13 residues long. V was shortened by 1 base and J by 6 bases, with 7 bases between the two germline ends. For the CDR3, the DNA is TGTGCCAGCAGCCAAGGGGAAAGTCAGCCCCAGCATTTT. It codes for CASSQGESQPQHF.

The genes are TRBV6-5 and TRBJ1-2; D possibly corresponds to TRBD1 (6 bases). The CDR3 is made up of 15 amino acids. Germline CDR1 and CDR2: MNHEY and SVGAGI. V shed 4 bases and J shed 8 bases, with 20 bases lying between them. CDR3 sequence (DNA): TGTGCCAGCAGTTTCTCCGGGGGTAGGGGGAACGGCTACACCTTC. Translated: CASSFSGGRGNGYTF.

The chain links TRBV27 to TRBJ1-6; no clear D gene. Between the trimmed V and J ends, which lost 0 bases and 7 bases, there was a span of 7 bases. Germline V lookup: CDR1 MNHEY, CDR2 SMNVEV (reference sequence). This CDR3 contains 14 residues. CDR3 nucleotide sequence: TGTGCCAGCAGTTTATCACTTCAAAATTCACCCCTCCACTTT. This gives the protein CASSLSLQNSPLHF.

The CDR3: CASSFDSLEQYF. As DNA, the CDR3 is TGTGCCAGCAGTTTTGACAGTCTGGAGCAGTACTTC. The rearrangement joins TRBV12-3 or TRBV12-4 to TRBJ2-7; TRBD1 might be the D (5 bases). The CDR3 length is 12 residues. Trimming shortened V by 3 bases and J by 7 bases, and 10 bases separated the two germline ends.

The chain employs TRBV30 and TRBJ2-7; 8 nucleotides align to TRBD2. Per the germline V gene, CDR1 is GTSNPN and CDR2 is SVGIG (reference sequence). The CDR3 has 13 amino acids. V lost 3 bases to trimming and J lost 4 bases; unmatched junction nucleotides: 5. This CDR3 reads CAWSVAGLYEQYF. The CDR3 DNA is TGTGCCTGGAGCGTAGCGGGACTATACGAGCAGTACTTC.

This clone was detected only once. The J gene is TRBJ2-3, the V gene TRBV27; D is uncertain. From germline, CDR1 is MNHEY and CDR2 SMNVEV (reference sequence). V was clipped by 5 bases and J by 5 bases, with 5 bases between them. This CDR3 comprises 11 residues. CDR3 coding DNA: TGTGCCAGCAGTGTGAGAGATACGCAGTATTTT. It encodes CASSVRDTQYF.

The chain recombines TRBV6-6 with TRBJ2-3; D unresolved. Deletions cut 8 bases from V and 0 bases from J, with 3 bases between. CDR3 size: 11 residues. Germline CDR1 reads MNHNY; CDR2 reads SVGAGI (reference sequence). In DNA, the CDR3 is TGTGCCAGCGAGAGCACAGATACGCAGTATTTT. Translating it yields CASESTDTQYF.

The J gene is TRBJ1-2, the V gene TRBV2, with 9 bases that match TRBD1. The germline CDR1 and CDR2 sequences are SNHLY and FYNNEI. The CDR3 sequence is 16 residues long. V lost 3 bases, J lost 7 bases, and 12 bases stayed unmatched. The CDR3 DNA follows: TGTGCCAGCAGTGATGGGGCGACAGGGGGAAATCGTGGCTACACCTTC. Its translation: CASSDGATGGNRGYTF.

This chain links TRBV13 with TRBJ1-2; D unresolved. Trimming removed 0 bases at V and 6 bases at J, with 11 bases between. The CDR3 is 14 residues long. The germline gives CDR1 PRHDT, CDR2 FYEKMQ (reference sequence). As DNA, the CDR3 is TGTGCCAGCAGCTTAGGAGGAAGCTTAAATGGCTACACCTTC. The encoded protein is CASSLGGSLNGYTF.

The J gene is TRBJ1-4, the V gene TRBV30; a possible D gene is TRBD1 (5 bases). V lost 3 bases and J 9 bases, leaving 14 bases between the germline ends. The germline V gene encodes CDR1 GTSNPN and CDR2 SVGIG (reference sequence). The CDR3 has 13 amino acids. The CDR3 sequence is CAWREGMDQKLFF. Written as DNA, the CDR3 is TGTGCCTGGAGGGAGGGGATGGATCAAAAACTGTTTTTT.

The chain employs TRBV28 and TRBJ2-5, with D perhaps matching TRBD1 (6 bases). The germline V gene has CDR1 MDHEN and CDR2 SYDVKM. V lost 7 bases, J lost 5 bases, and 11 bases lay in between. The length of the CDR3 is 12 residues. The CDR3 region is CASIGQWETQYF. Written as DNA, the CDR3 is TGTGCCAGCATTGGACAGTGGGAGACCCAGTACTTC.